This T cell receptor beta chain comes out of a study of cytomegalovirus exposure and HLA in healthy donors. PCR used 60 Vbeta primers and 13 Jbeta primers. Repertoires were generated with immunoSEQ multiplex PCR, while TCRdb's copy carries only in-frame clones and drops some. The sample consists of 180,000 or so clones, roughly 74% of them appearing once. The CDR3 has 15 residues. The germline V gene has CDR1 SNHLY and CDR2 FYNNEI. V lost 2 bases and J 0 bases, leaving 10 bases between the germline ends. The sample comprised PBMCs. The chain combines TRBV2 with TRBJ2-5; perhaps TRBD1 as D (6 bases). This receptor was obtained from a female donor in good health and CMV-seronegative. CDR3 nucleotide sequence: TGTGCCAGCAGTGAACGGGACATGTACCAAGAGACCCAGTACTTC. It is translated as CASSERDMYQETQYF.